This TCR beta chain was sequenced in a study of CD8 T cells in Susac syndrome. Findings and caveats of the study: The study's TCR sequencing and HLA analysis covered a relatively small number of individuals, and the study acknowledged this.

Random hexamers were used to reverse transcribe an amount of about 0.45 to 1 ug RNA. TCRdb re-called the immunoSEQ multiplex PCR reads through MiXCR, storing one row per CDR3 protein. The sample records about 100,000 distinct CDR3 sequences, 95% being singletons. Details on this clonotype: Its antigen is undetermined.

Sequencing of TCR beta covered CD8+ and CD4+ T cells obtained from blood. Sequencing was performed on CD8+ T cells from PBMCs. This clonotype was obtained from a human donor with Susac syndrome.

In nucleotides, the CDR3 is TGTGCCAGCAGCCTACTTGGGGAGCGGGCCGAAGCTTTCTTT. Its translation: CASSLLGERAEAFF. The chain combines TRBV28 with TRBJ1-1; no clear D. Trimming took 6 bases from V and 8 from J, leaving 19 bases between them. CDR3 length: 14 residues. Germline V lookup: CDR1 MDHEN, CDR2 SYDVKM.